The clone carrying this T cell receptor (beta chain) was counted between two and nine times. This sample is drawn from a study of blood T cell repertoires in COVID-19. Across the whole study: Sites across the United States, Italy and Spain contributed samples from acute and convalescent COVID-19. Sources were T cells, B-cell-depleted T cells, or PBMCs; the material itself was cDNA or gDNA.

Per the study methods: Amplification of reference gene primers provided the estimated nucleated cell counts. Method: immunoSEQ multiplex PCR; TCRdb's copy keeps in-frame clones and lacks some. Clonal size and the V and J genes are those of that table, whereas D and trimming came from the DNA. The data contain roughly 240,000 clones, roughly four fifths of them singletons. Trimming removed 10 bases from V and 2 bases from J, with 14 bases in between. Germline CDR1 reads SNHLY; CDR2 reads FYNNEI. This CDR3 is 13 amino acids long. The sequence came from a woman aged 70-85 years with acute or convalescent COVID-19. The chain combines TRBV2 with TRBJ1-2; D remains ambiguous. The specimen sequenced was peripheral blood. CDR3 sequence: CATEERVNYGYTF. The CDR3 bases are TGTGCCACCGAGGAGAGGGTCAACTATGGCTACACCTTC. Based on the CDR3 plus reference TRBV2 and TRBJ1-2, the full variable domain is EPEVTQTPSHQVTQMGQEVILRCVPISNHLYFYWYRQILGQKVEFLVSFYNNEISEKSEIFDDQFSVERPDGSNFTLKIRSTKLEDSAMYFCATEERVNYGYTFGSGTRLTVV.